The 5 T cell receptor beta chains below come from one sample, sequenced in a study of blood T cells in healthy people across ages. The second PCR ran roughly 7 to 12 cycles with a sample-barcoded 5' primer and J-beta primers. Each CDR3 protein is one row after TCRdb ran MiXCR on the 5' RACE reads. In the table there are 700,000 or so distinct CDR3 sequences, around 41% of which are singletons. Sequenced sample: blood. These TCRs come from an older man in good health.

This chain joins TRBV7-3 and TRBJ2-1, with D perhaps matching TRBD2 (6 bases). The DNA end favors TRBJ2-7, so the J call may be wrong. Looked up from germline, CDR1 is SGHTA and CDR2 is FQGTGA. The CDR3 length is 15 residues. CDR3 nucleotides: TGTGCCAGCAGCTTACTAGCGAACACCTACAATGAGCAGTACTTC. It yields the protein CASSLLANTYNEQYF.

The chain combines TRBV30 with TRBJ2-4; no clear D gene. The CDR3 totals 10 residues. V was shortened by 5 bases and J by 4 bases, with 3 bases between the two germline ends. Germline CDR1 and CDR2: GTSNPN and SVGIG (reference sequence). The CDR3 sequence: CAWGKNIQYF. The DNA for the CDR3 is TGTGCCTGGGGTAAAAACATTCAGTACTTC.

This chain uses TRBV20-1 with TRBJ2-5, with D possibly being TRBD2 (6 bases). This CDR3 comprises 13 residues. In germline, CDR1 is DFQATT, CDR2 SNEGSKA (reference sequence). Trimming took 8 bases from V and 11 from J, leaving 24 bases between them. CDR3 bases: TGCAGTCGGGGACTCGCGCAATACAATGAGCAGTACTTC. Protein: CSRGLAQYNEQYF.

Concerning this clonotype itself: A single base separates this from a much larger clone, so it may be a read error. The V gene is TRBV20-1, the J gene TRBJ1-2; 7 positions match TRBD1. The CDR3 is 15 residues long. Germline CDR1 DFQATT, CDR2 SNEGSKA (reference sequence). Unmatched junction bases numbered 11, after V lost 7 bases and J lost 0 bases. In DNA form, the CDR3 reads TGCAGTGTTAGCGGAGGACAGGCTACTAACTATGGCTACACCTTC. This encodes CSVSGGQATNYGYTF.

V gene TRBV6-5 combines with J gene TRBJ2-7; no clear D gene. V shed 6 bases and J shed 2 bases, with 17 bases lying between them. The length of the CDR3 is 15 residues. Germline CDR1 MNHEY, CDR2 SVGAGI. The DNA for the CDR3 is TGTGCCAGCAGCGCCCTAAGGCCCGGCACCTACGAGCAGTACTTC. Protein sequence: CASSALRPGTYEQYF.